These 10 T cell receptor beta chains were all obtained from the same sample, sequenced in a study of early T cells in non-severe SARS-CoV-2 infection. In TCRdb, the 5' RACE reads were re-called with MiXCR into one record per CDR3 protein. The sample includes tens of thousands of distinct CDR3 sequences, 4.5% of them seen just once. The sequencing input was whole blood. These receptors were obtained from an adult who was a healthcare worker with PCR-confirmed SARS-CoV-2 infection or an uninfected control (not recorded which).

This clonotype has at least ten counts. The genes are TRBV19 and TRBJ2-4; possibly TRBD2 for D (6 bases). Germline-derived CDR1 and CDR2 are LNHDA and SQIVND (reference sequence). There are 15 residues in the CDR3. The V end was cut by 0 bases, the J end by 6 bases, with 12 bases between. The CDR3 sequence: CASSIESGGRNIQYF. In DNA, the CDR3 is TGTGCCAGTAGTATAGAGTCCGGGGGTAGAAACATTCAGTACTTC.

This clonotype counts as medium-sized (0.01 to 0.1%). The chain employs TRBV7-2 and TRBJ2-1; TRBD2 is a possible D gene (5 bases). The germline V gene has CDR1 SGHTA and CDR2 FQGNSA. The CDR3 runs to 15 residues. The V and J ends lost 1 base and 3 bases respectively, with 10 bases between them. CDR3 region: CASSLVASSYNEQFF. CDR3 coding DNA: TGTGCCAGCAGCTTAGTGGCTAGCAGCTACAATGAGCAGTTCTTC.

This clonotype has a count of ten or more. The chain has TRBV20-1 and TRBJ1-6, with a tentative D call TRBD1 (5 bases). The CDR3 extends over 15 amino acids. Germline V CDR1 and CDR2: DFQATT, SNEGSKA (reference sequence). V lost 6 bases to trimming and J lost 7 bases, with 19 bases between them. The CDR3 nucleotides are TGCAGTGCCCATGACAGCAGCCTCAAAAATTCACCCCTCCACTTT. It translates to CSAHDSSLKNSPLHF.

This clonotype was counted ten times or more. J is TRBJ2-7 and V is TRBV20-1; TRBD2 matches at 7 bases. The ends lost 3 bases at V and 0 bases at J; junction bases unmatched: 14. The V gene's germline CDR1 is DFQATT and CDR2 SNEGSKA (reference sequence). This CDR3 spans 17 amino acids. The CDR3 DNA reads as TGCAGTGCTAGGCCCTCAGCGGGGAAGCCTAGCTCCTACGAGCAGTACTTC. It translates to CSARPSAGKPSSYEQYF.

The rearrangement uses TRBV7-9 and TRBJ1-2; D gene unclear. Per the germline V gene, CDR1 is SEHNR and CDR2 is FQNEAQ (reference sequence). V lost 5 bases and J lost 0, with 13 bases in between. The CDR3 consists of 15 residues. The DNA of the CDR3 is TGTGCCAGCAGCATCCTACCAAAGCCTAACTATGGCTACACCTTC. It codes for CASSILPKPNYGYTF.

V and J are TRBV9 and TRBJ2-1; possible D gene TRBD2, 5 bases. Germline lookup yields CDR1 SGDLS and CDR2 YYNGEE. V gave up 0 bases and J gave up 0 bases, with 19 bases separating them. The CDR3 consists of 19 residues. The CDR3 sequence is CASSVDVSRRLSSYNEQFF. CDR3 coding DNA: TGTGCCAGCAGCGTAGACGTCAGCAGGAGGCTTAGCTCCTACAATGAGCAGTTCTTC.

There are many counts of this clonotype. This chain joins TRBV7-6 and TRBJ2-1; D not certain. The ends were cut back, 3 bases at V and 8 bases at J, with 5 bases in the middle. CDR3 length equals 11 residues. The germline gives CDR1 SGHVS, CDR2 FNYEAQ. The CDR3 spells CASSLADEQFF. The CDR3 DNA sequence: TGTGCCAGCAGCTTGGCGGATGAGCAGTTCTTC. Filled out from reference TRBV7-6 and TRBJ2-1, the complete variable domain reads GAGVSQSPRYKVTKRGQDVALRCDPISGHVSLYWYRQALGQGPEFLTYFNYEAQQDKSGLPNDRFSAERPEGSISTLTIQRTEQRDSAMYRCASSLADEQFFGPGTRLTVL.

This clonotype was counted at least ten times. CDR3 residues: CASSLGQGHEQYF. The CDR3 DNA reads as TGTGCCAGCAGCTTGGGACAGGGCCACGAGCAGTACTTC. This chain joins TRBV7-6 and TRBJ2-7; 9 nucleotides agree with TRBD1. The CDR3 runs 13 residues. The V gene end was trimmed by 3 bases and the J gene end by 5 bases; junction bases not matched to a gene: 2. Germline values: CDR1 SGHVS, CDR2 FNYEAQ.

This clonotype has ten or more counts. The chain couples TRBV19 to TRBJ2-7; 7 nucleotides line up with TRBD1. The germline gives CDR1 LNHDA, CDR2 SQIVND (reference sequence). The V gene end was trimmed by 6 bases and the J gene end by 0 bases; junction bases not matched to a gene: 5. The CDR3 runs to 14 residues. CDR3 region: CASRKQGSSYEQYF. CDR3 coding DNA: TGTGCCAGTAGGAAACAGGGGAGCTCCTACGAGCAGTACTTC.

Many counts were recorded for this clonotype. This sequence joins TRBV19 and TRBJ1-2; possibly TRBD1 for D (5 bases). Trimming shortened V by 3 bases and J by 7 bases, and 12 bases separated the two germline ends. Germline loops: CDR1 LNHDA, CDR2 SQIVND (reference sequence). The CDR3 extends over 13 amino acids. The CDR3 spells CASSIGGSSGYTF. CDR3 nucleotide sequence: TGTGCCAGTAGTATCGGGGGGTCATCTGGCTACACCTTC.